In its sample, the clone carrying this TCR beta chain was seen a few times. Antigen specificity is unknown. This record comes from a study of cytomegalovirus exposure and HLA in healthy donors. Study findings and constraints: Immune exposure was documented only through CMV serostatus. The CMV antigen specificity of a few CMV-associated chains was confirmed through in vitro analysis. One variant, a missense change in DCLRE1C, was linked in a later analysis to TCR beta V- and J-gene trimming. The later analysis indicated that the majority of CMV-associated TCR beta chains appeared HLA-restricted.

Use of 60 Vbeta and 13 Jbeta primers characterized the PCR. Sequencing was performed with immunoSEQ multiplex PCR; in TCRdb, only in-frame clones are kept and a portion is missing. This table holds fewer than 250,000 clones, 70% to 75% found once. The CDR3 runs to 17 residues. The trim removed 8 bases at V and 5 bases at J, leaving 19 bases unmatched. CDR1 is MNHEY and CDR2 is SMNVEV in the germline V gene (reference sequence). The V call is TRBV27, the J call TRBJ2-5, with 8 bases matching TRBD2. The sample taken for sequencing was PBMCs. This sequence was found in a woman in her 30s in good health and CMV-seropositive. The CDR3 DNA is TGTGCCAGCGCCTCCGGGACTAGAAGGGTACGGAGGGAGACCCAGTACTTC. As protein: CASASGTRRVRRETQYF.